This TCR beta chain was found in a study of cytomegalovirus exposure and HLA in healthy donors. This clone was seen a single time. The CDR3 contains 17 residues. J gave up 6 bases and V 5 bases, and 12 bases lay outside the gene matches. Germline V gene lookup returns CDR1 SEHNR and CDR2 FQNEAQ (reference sequence). 13 Jbeta primers and 60 Vbeta primers were used for the PCR. Measured with immunoSEQ multiplex PCR; TCRdb has only the in-frame clones, and not every one. The profile shows tens of thousands of clones, over 70% of them singletons. J is TRBJ2-1 and V is TRBV7-9; 11 nucleotides align to TRBD2. The source material was PBMCs. The TCR originated in a man aged 25-40 years in good health and CMV-seronegative. The CDR3 spells CASSRNPTSGGGNEQFF. The CDR3 DNA is TGTGCCAGCAGCCGAAACCCCACTAGCGGGGGCGGCAATGAGCAGTTCTTC.